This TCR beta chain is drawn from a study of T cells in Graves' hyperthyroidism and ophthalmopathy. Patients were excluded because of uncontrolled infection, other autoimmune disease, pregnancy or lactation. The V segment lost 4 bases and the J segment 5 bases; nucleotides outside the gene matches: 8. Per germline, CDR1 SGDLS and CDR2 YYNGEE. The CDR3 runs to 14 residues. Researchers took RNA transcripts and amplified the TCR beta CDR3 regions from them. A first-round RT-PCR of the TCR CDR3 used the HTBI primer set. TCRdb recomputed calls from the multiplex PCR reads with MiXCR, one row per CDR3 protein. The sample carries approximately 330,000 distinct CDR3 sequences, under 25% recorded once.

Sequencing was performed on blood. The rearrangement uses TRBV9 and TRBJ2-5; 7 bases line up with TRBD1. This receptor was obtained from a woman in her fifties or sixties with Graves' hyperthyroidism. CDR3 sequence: CASSLGRGWETQYF. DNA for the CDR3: TGTGCCAGCAGCCTCGGCAGGGGGTGGGAGACCCAGTACTTC.